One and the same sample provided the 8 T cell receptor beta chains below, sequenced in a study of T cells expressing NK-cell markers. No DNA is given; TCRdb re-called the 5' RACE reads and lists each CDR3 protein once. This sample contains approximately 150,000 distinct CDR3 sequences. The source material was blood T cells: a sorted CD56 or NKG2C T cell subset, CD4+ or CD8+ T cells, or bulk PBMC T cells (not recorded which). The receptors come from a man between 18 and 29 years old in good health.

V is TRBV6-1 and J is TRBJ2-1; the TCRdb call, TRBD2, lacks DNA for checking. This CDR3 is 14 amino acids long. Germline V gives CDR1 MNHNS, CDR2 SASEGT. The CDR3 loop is CASGRLAVNNEQFF.

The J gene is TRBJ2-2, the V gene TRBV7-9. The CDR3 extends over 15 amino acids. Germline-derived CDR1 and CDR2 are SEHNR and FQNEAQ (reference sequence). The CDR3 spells CASSRMVVHTGELFF.

CDR3 sequence reads: CASSPKGDHPSYEQYF. The chain recombines TRBV7-3 with TRBJ2-7; as DNA is missing, the TRBD1 call by TCRdb cannot be tested. Germline-derived CDR1 and CDR2 are SGHTA and FQGTGA. The CDR3 is 16 amino acids. The whole variable domain, filled in from reference TRBV7-3 and TRBJ2-7, reads GAGVSQTPSNKVTEKGKYVELRCDPISGHTALYWYRQSLGQGPEFLIYFQGTGAADDSGLPNDRFFAVRPEGSVSTLKIQRTERGDSAVYLCASSPKGDHPSYEQYFGPGTRLTVT.

CDR3 sequence: CASSPQVLGEQYF. This chain uses TRBV19 with TRBJ2-7. The CDR3 runs to 13 residues. CDR1 LNHDA and CDR2 SQIVND come from the germline V gene (reference sequence). The complete variable domain, with remaining parts taken from reference TRBV19 and TRBJ2-7, reads DGGITQSPKYLFRKEGQNVTLSCEQNLNHDAMYWYRQDPGQGLRLIYYSQIVNDFQKGDIAEGYSVSREKKESFPLTVTSAQKNPTAFYLCASSPQVLGEQYFGPGTRLTVT.

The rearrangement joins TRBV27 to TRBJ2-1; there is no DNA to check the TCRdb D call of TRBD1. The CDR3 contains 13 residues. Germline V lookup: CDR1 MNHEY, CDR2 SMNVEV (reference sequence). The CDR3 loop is CASSHSQGREQFF.

The chain's CDR3 is CASSSQITYPYEQYF. This chain links TRBV7-9 with TRBJ2-7. The CDR3 has 15 amino acids. Germline CDR1 is SEHNR and CDR2 is FQNEAQ (reference sequence).

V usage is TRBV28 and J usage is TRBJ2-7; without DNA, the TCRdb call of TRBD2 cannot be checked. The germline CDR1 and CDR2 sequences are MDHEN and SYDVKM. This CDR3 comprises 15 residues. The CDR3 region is CASSFTRRPSYEQYF.

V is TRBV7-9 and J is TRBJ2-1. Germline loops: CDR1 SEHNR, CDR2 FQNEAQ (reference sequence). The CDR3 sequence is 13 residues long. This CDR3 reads CASSLDLGNEQFF.